The 14 T cell receptor beta chains presented below share a single source sample, sequenced in a study of blood T cell repertoires in COVID-19 (dated by TCRdb to about 2020). Library generation was performed with the immunoSEQ multiplex PCR assay. The table was pulled from immuneACCESS by TCRdb, which kept in-frame rearrangements only. Such tables lose some clones; where checked, under half of the loss comes from unresolved V genes, and the rest has no known cause. The sample table lists 380,000 or so clones, roughly 87% of them with a count of one. Of the sample, about 2.1% falls within the top ten clones. Sequencing input: PBMCs or T cells enriched from blood (not recorded which). The receptor set was obtained from a woman between 40 and 55 years old with acute COVID-19.

The chain is built from TRBV19 and TRBJ1-6; the D gene is possibly TRBD1 (6 bases). Trimming pared 6 bases from V and 7 bases from J, leaving 16 bases between. The CDR3 is 15 amino acids. In germline, CDR1 is LNHDA, CDR2 SQIVND (reference sequence). The CDR3 DNA reads as TGTGCCAGTAGCGGGGGGACACCCACCAATTCACCCCTCCACTTT. As protein: CASSGGTPTNSPLHF.

The chain links TRBV30 to TRBJ2-5; no clear D. With 0 bases removed from V and 2 bases from J, the gap between germline ends came to 7 bases. Looked up from germline, CDR1 is GTSNPN and CDR2 is SVGIG (reference sequence). This CDR3 comprises 13 residues. CDR3 DNA: TGTGCCTGGAGTGTTCTGACTCAAGAGACCCAGTACTTC. It is translated as CAWSVLTQETQYF. Full variable domain (remainder filled in from reference TRBV30 and TRBJ2-5): SQTIHQWPATLVQPVGSPLSLECTVEGTSNPNLYWYRQAAGRGLQLLFYSVGIGQISSEVPQNLSASRPQDRQFILSSKKLLLSDSGFYLCAWSVLTQETQYFGPGTRLLVL.

J is TRBJ1-2 and V is TRBV12-3 or TRBV12-4; no clear D gene. The ends were cut back, 2 bases at V and 8 bases at J, with 6 bases in the middle. The length of the CDR3 is 11 residues. The CDR3 DNA sequence: TGTGCCAGCAGTTTACCGACAGGCTACACCTTC. Its translation is CASSLPTGYTF.

The CDR3 DNA sequence: TGTGCCAGCAGTTCTCCTAGCGGGGGGTCAGAGACCCAGTACTTC. This translates into CASSSPSGGSETQYF. This chain uses TRBV27 with TRBJ2-5, with TRBD2 matching over 11 bases. The germline gives CDR1 MNHEY, CDR2 SMNVEV (reference sequence). Losses at the gene ends were 4 bases for V and 4 bases for J; bases not matched to a gene: 5. The CDR3 has 15 amino acids.

This chain joins TRBV7-9 and TRBJ1-1; D is possibly TRBD1 (5 bases). Germline V lookup: CDR1 SEHNR, CDR2 FQNEAQ (reference sequence). V was shortened by 5 bases and J by 11 bases, with 15 bases between the two germline ends. This CDR3 comprises 12 residues. The CDR3 region has the DNA TGTGCCAGCAGCCCAGAGACAGTGCGGGCTTTCTTT. Protein: CASSPETVRAFF. The whole variable domain, remainder taken from reference TRBV7-9 and TRBJ1-1, is DTGVSQNPRHKITKRGQNVTFRCDPISEHNRLYWYRQTLGQGPEFLTYFQNEAQLEKSRLLSDRFSAERPKGSFSTLEIQRTEQGDSAMYLCASSPETVRAFFGQGTRLTVV.

The V gene is TRBV24-1, the J gene TRBJ2-5; D remains ambiguous. Trimming pared 1 base from V and 0 bases from J, leaving 11 bases between. CDR3 length equals 16 residues. The germline V gene encodes CDR1 KGHDR and CDR2 SFDVKD. In DNA, the CDR3 is TGTGCCACCAGTGATTTACTCCACGGTAACCAAGAGACCCAGTACTTC. Protein: CATSDLLHGNQETQYF.

V is TRBV15 and J is TRBJ1-1; D might be TRBD1 (6 bases). The CDR3 totals 15 residues. Germline CDR1 and CDR2: LNHNV and YYDKDF (reference sequence). V lost 2 bases, J lost 4 bases, and 14 bases lay in between. As DNA, the CDR3 is TGTGCCACCAGCAGAATACAGGGTCGGCGCACTGAAGCTTTCTTT. This translates into CATSRIQGRRTEAFF.

The chain joins TRBV23-1 to TRBJ1-2; tentative D call: TRBD1 (5 bases). TRBV23-1 is classed as an ORF, of uncertain function. This CDR3 spans 17 amino acids. Trimming took 2 bases from V and 4 from J, leaving 20 bases between them. The CDR3, as DNA: TGCGCCAGCAGTCAAATCCCCTCGTCCCAGGGCGGCTATGGCTACACCTTC. Protein product: CASSQIPSSQGGYGYTF.

V is TRBV13 and J is TRBJ1-4, with 8 bases identical to TRBD1. Trimming took 4 bases from V and 4 from J; bases not matched to a gene: 2. Germline V gene lookup returns CDR1 PRHDT and CDR2 FYEKMQ (reference sequence). The length of the CDR3 is 14 residues. The CDR3 bases are TGTGCCAGCAGCTCCAGGGGGCGTAATGAAAAACTGTTTTTT. Translated, it gives CASSSRGRNEKLFF.

The rearrangement links TRBV5-1 to TRBJ2-1; TRBD1 matches 8 bases. The CDR3 has 15 amino acids. V gave up 4 bases and J gave up 4 bases; unmatched junction bases: 7. CDR1 is SGHRS, CDR2 YFSETQ, per germline. The CDR3 spells CASSPDRGPYNEQFF. The CDR3 nucleotides are TGCGCCAGCAGCCCAGACAGGGGACCTTACAATGAGCAGTTCTTC.

The chain recombines TRBV6-1 with TRBJ1-6; D remains ambiguous. Germline CDR1 reads MNHNS; CDR2 reads SASEGT. This CDR3 has 15 residues. The V gene lost 2 bases and the J gene lost 1 base, with 6 bases spanning the gap. The CDR3 nucleotides are TGTGCCAGCAGTGAACAAATGTCCTATAATTCACCCCTCCACTTT. Its translation: CASSEQMSYNSPLHF.

J is TRBJ1-1 and V is TRBV30, with D possibly TRBD1 on 5 matching bases. Germline V gives CDR1 GTSNPN, CDR2 SVGIG (reference sequence). The CDR3 covers 13 residues. V was cut by 4 bases and J by 4 bases, with 13 bases left in between. Written as DNA, the CDR3 is TGTGCCTGGACCACGGGGGTGTCCACTGAAGCTTTCTTT. This translates into CAWTTGVSTEAFF.

J is TRBJ2-7 and V is TRBV7-8; D is unresolved. Trimming shortened V by 0 bases and J by 4 bases, and 7 bases separated the two germline ends. Germline CDR1 reads SGHVS; CDR2 reads FQNEAQ. CDR3 length: 13 residues. DNA of the CDR3: TGTGCCAGCAGCTTAGCGGGCAGGTACGAGCAGTACTTC. It encodes CASSLAGRYEQYF. The full variable domain, its missing parts supplied by reference TRBV7-8 and TRBJ2-7, is GAGVSQSPRYKVAKRGQDVALRCDPISGHVSLFWYQQALGQGPEFLTYFQNEAQLDKSGLPSDRFFAERPEGSVSTLKIQRTQQEDSAVYLCASSLAGRYEQYFGPGTRLTVT.

The rearrangement joins TRBV19 to TRBJ2-2; D is unresolved. The V end was cut by 5 bases, the J end by 0 bases, with 10 bases between. Per germline, CDR1 LNHDA and CDR2 SQIVND (reference sequence). The CDR3 totals 15 residues. The DNA of the CDR3 is TGTGCCAGTAGTGGGCAGGCTCCGAACACCGGGGAGCTGTTTTTT. This codes for CASSGQAPNTGELFF.